The 8 T cell receptor beta chains given below trace back to one sample, sequenced in a study of molecular identifiers for immune sequencing clone quantification. Each CDR3 protein is one row after TCRdb ran MiXCR on the PCR reads. The table lists roughly 100,000 distinct CDR3 sequences, under 40% of them singletons. The sequencing input was naive CD8+ T cells from blood, with Jurkat cell RNA spiked in. Subset given: FACS-sorted CD8+CD4-CCR7+CD45RA+ naive T cells. Receptors were obtained from a human donor in good health. Some libraries in this study had Jurkat cell RNA spiked in.

This clonotype was found a few times. The chain is built from TRBV7-2 and TRBJ2-2; D gene ambiguous. V lost 7 bases and J lost 8, with 8 bases in between. The CDR3 loop spans 11 amino acids. Germline assignment: CDR1 SGHTA and CDR2 FQGNSA. CDR3 nucleotides: TGTGCCAGCACCCCCGAGGGGGAGCTGTTTTTT. It encodes CASTPEGELFF.

This clonotype was observed a few times. The chain joins TRBV6-6 to TRBJ1-2; 9 nucleotides agree with TRBD1. CDR3 length: 15 amino acids. CDR1 and CDR2 from the germline V gene are MNHNY and SVGAGI (reference sequence). V was clipped by 7 bases and J by 7 bases; unmatched bases: 13. For the CDR3, the DNA is TGTGCCAGCACCACCCCACAGGGGGCGATTTTTGGCTACACCTTC. Its protein product is CASTTPQGAIFGYTF.

At least ten counts were recorded for this clonotype. The chain has TRBV5-6 and TRBJ2-2, with D perhaps being TRBD1 or TRBD2 (6 bases each). Germline CDR1 is SGHDT and CDR2 is YYEEEE. This CDR3 region has 16 residues. V lost 0 bases and J 2 bases, leaving 11 bases between the germline ends. CDR3 region: CASSLGGASNTGELFF. The CDR3 region has the DNA TGTGCCAGCAGCTTGGGGGGGGCCTCTAACACCGGGGAGCTGTTTTTT.

This clonotype has only a few counts. As the CDR3 is not closed by the conserved phenylalanine or tryptophan, this likely results from a read error. It is unclear where the CDR3 begins or ends on the DNA, so no DNA is shown, and the CDR3 is as TCRdb lists it. J is TRBJ2-1 and V is TRBV20-1. The CDR3 has 9 amino acids, counting both end residues. Germline V gives CDR1 DFQATT, CDR2 SNEGSKA (reference sequence). CDR3 loop: CSAGHSQPG.

The genes are TRBV2 and TRBJ2-1, with 11 bases aligning to TRBD1. The CDR3 length is 15 residues. V was pared by 8 bases and J by 0 bases, with 3 bases of the junction left unmatched. Germline V CDR1 and CDR2: SNHLY, FYNNEI. CDR3 DNA: TGTGCCAGCCCTGGGACAGGGGGCTCCTACAATGAGCAGTTCTTC. This translates into CASPGTGGSYNEQFF. The full variable domain, completed using reference TRBV2 and TRBJ2-1, is EPEVTQTPSHQVTQMGQEVILRCVPISNHLYFYWYRQILGQKVEFLVSFYNNEISEKSEIFDDQFSVERPDGSNFTLKIRSTKLEDSAMYFCASPGTGGSYNEQFFGPGTRLTVL.

Of note for this clonotype: This may be a read error: a much more frequent sequence differs by one nucleotide. V and J are TRBV28 and TRBJ2-7; D might be TRBD1 or TRBD2, each matching 5 bases. The CDR3 extends over 14 amino acids. Trimming removed 5 bases from V and 0 bases from J, with 11 bases in between. The germline CDR1 and CDR2 sequences are MDHEN and SYDVKM. This CDR3 reads CASSAWDGSYEQYF. The CDR3 DNA follows: TGTGCCAGCAGTGCTTGGGACGGCTCCTACGAGCAGTACTTC.

At least ten counts were recorded for this clonotype. This chain joins TRBV7-8 and TRBJ2-5, with a possible D match to TRBD2 (5 bases). The V and J ends lost 4 bases and 2 bases respectively, with 14 bases between them. The CDR3 contains 15 residues. The germline V gene encodes CDR1 SGHVS and CDR2 FQNEAQ. In DNA form, the CDR3 reads TGTGCCAGCAGCTCCATCCTAGCTCCGCAAGAGACCCAGTACTTC. Translating it yields CASSSILAPQETQYF.

Notes on this clonotype: Compared with germline, one end of the junction differs, possibly owing to a read error. The chain is built from TRBV6-2 or TRBV6-3 and TRBJ2-3; the D is unclear. Germline V gene lookup returns CDR1 MNHEY and CDR2 SVGEGT. CDR3 length: 13 residues. The CDR3 sequence is CASSNSVKDTQYF. The CDR3 bases are TGTGCCAGCAGTAACTCGGTGAAAGATACGCAGTATTTT.